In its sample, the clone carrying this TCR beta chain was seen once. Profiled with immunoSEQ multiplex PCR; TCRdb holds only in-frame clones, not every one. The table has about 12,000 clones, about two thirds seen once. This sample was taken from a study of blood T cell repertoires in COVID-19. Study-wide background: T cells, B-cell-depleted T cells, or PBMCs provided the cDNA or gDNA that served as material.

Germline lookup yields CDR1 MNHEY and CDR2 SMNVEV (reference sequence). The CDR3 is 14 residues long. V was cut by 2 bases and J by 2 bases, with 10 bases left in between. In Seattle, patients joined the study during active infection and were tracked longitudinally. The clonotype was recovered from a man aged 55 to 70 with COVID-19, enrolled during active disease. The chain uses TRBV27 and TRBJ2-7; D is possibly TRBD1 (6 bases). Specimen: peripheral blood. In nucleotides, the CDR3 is TGTGCCAGCAGTTTAACCACAGGGACCTACGAGCAGTACTTC. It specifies CASSLTTGTYEQYF.